This T cell receptor (beta chain) was recovered during a study of T cells expressing NK-cell markers (dated by TCRdb to about 2020). With respect to the entire study: TCR beta-chain repertoires were profiled in sorted CD3+CD56+NKG2C+, CD3+CD56+NKG2C- and CD3+CD56-NKG2C+ T-cell subsets from eight donors. Libraries were sequenced as 2 x 150 bp reads on Illumina HiSeq 2000/2500, MiSeq or NextSeq. The eight sequenced donors were randomly selected healthy volunteers, three men and five women. Among the eight sequenced donors, seven were HCMV-seropositive and one was HCMV-seronegative.

The study at large found these results: In six donors, the dominant CD3+CD56+NKG2C+ clonotypes ranked among the top 10 CD8+ clonotypes, making up roughly 1.0-8% of CD8+ T cells. Those dominant clonotypes were again the most abundant among CD3+CD56-NKG2C+ cells in a handful of donors, at roughly 25-60.1%. Whether the expanded NKG2C-expressing T cell clones were specific for HCMV antigens remained unclear.

HCMV-specific IgG was detected in serum with a commercial ELISA kit to determine HCMV serostatus. Ficoll density gradient centrifugation was used to isolate peripheral blood mononuclear cells from blood. Sequencing was performed on an Illumina HiSeq 2000. 5'RACE template switching, by which a universal primer site and unique molecular identifiers were added, was used to make TCR beta cDNA libraries. Priming for cDNA synthesis came from the TCR beta constant segment, and two successive PCR amplification steps followed. The paper's processing steps were these. MIGEC was used to demultiplex reads and group the reads by UMI, and MiTCR was used to assemble and quantify clonotypes. To exclude erroneous sequences, any TCR cDNA sequence not supported by at least two reads was discarded. The tcR package was used for downstream repertoire analysis, and clonotypes were matched between fractions using CDR3 nucleotide sequence together with V segment. VDJmatch was used to annotate antigen specificity against VDJdb, with one amino acid substitution allowed in CDR3. TCRdb reprocessed the reads and assigns one entry to each CDR3 protein sequence, leaving out DNA. TCRdb, not the original authors, processed these V and J calls. This sample's table lists over 150,000 distinct CDR3 sequences. The top ten constitute around a third of the sample.

A remark on this clonotype: Its antigen target is currently unknown.

The sequence derives from a woman aged 45 to 65 in good health. Donor details come from another sample of the same person, matched by shared clones. Material: blood T cells: a sorted CD56 or NKG2C T cell subset, CD4+ or CD8+ T cells, or bulk PBMC T cells (not recorded which).

For the CDR3, the sequence is CASSRPTGDYNSPLHF. The chain couples TRBV6-6 to TRBJ1-6; the D gene TCRdb calls, TRBD1, cannot be checked with no DNA. From the cysteine through the phenylalanine, the CDR3 covers 16 amino acids. Nucleotide data are not available. CDR1 and CDR2 are drawn from the germline V gene (reference sequence): MNHNY, SVGAGI.